This TCR beta chain emerged from a study of T cells in Graves' hyperthyroidism and ophthalmopathy. Regarding the study as a whole: The model made its ophthalmopathy prediction, and onset followed a median about 6.8 months later. A model of 13 V-J pairs discriminated ophthalmopathy from stable hyperthyroidism.

The investigators amplified TCR beta CDR3 regions from RNA transcripts. HTBI primers drove first-round RT-PCR of the TCR CDR3. TCRdb fed the multiplex PCR reads into MiXCR, producing one record per CDR3 protein. The table records 500,000 to 750,000 distinct CDR3 sequences, 13% to 15% of them present only once. With regard to this clonotype: The antigen remains unidentified.

The CDR3 has 16 residues. V was trimmed by 0 bases and J by 0 bases, leaving 10 bases between them. Per the germline V gene, CDR1 is SGHTA and CDR2 is FQGNSA. Diagnoses rested on clinical symptoms, serum thyroxine and TRAb, thyroid ultrasound and orbital computed tomography. 9 to 10 ml fresh peripheral blood yielded the PBMCs. Material for sequencing was blood. The sequence derives from a woman aged 18-29 years with Graves' ophthalmopathy. The J gene is TRBJ2-3, the V gene TRBV7-2; TRBD1 or TRBD2 may be the D gene (5 bases each). For the CDR3, the DNA is TGTGCCAGCAGCTTAGCAGGGACGGTCAGCACAGATACGCAGTATTTT. It yields the protein CASSLAGTVSTDTQYF.